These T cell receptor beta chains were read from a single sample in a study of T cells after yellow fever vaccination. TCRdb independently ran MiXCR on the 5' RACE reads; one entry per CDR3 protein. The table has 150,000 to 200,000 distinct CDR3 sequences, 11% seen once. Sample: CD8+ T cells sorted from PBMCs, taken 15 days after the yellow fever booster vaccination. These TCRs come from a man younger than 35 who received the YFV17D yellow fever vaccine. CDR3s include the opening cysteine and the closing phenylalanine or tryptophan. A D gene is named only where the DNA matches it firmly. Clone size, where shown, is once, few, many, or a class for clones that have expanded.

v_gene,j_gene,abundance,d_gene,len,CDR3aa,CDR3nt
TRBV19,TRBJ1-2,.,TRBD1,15,CASPMAGQGTYGYTF,TGTGCCAGCCCTATGGCGGGACAGGGGACCTATGGCTACACCTTC
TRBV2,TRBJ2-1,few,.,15,CASRAQGQYGLFQFF,TGTGCCAGCAGAGCACAAGGGCAATACGGTCTATTCCAGTTCTTC
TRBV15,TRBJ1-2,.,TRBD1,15,CATQYHRGINYGYTF,TGTGCCACGCAGTATCACAGGGGAATCAACTATGGCTACACCTTC
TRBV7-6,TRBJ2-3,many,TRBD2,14,CASGISGVTDTQYF,TGTGCCAGCGGGATAAGCGGGGTCACAGATACGCAGTATTTT
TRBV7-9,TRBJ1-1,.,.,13,CASSLPRSAEAFF,TGTGCCAGCAGCTTACCCCGATCGGCTGAAGCTTTCTTT
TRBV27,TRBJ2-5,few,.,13,CASSFRGEETQYF,TGTGCCAGCAGTTTTCGCGGGGAGGAGACCCAGTACTTC
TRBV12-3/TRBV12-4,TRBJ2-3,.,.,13,CASSPATGIAQYF,TGTGCCAGCAGTCCCGCAACAGGGATCGCGCAGTATTTT
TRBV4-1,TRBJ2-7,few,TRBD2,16,CASSQGGAGGDYEQYF,TGCGCCAGCAGCCAAGGAGGAGCGGGGGGCGACTACGAGCAGTACTTC
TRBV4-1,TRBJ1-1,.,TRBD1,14,CASSRNRGGTEAFF,TGCGCCAGCAGTCGTAACAGGGGAGGCACTGAAGCTTTCTTT
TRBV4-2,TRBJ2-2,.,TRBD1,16,CASSQLDRGDTGELFF,TGTGCCAGCAGCCAACTGGACAGGGGAGACACCGGGGAGCTGTTTTTT
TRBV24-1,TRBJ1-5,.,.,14,CATSDLNSNQPQHF,TGTGCCACCAGTGACCTAAATAGCAATCAGCCCCAGCATTTT
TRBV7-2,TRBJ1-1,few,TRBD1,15,CASSPRDRGDTEAFF,TGTGCCAGCAGCCCCCGGGACAGGGGGGACACTGAAGCTTTCTTT
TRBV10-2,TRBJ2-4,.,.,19,CASSDVGRVGSVDKNIQYF,TGCGCCAGCAGTGACGTGGGCAGGGTCGGTTCCGTGGACAAAAACATTCAGTACTTC
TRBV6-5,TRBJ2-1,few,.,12,CASWGSYNEQFF,TGTGCCAGCTGGGGCTCCTACAATGAGCAGTTCTTC
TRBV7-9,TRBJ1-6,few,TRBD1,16,CASRSLGQGPDSPLHF,TGTGCCAGCAGATCCTTAGGACAGGGCCCCGATTCACCCCTCCACTTT
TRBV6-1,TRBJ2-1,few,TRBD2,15,CASRPLSGGYNEQFF,TGTGCCAGCAGACCTCTCAGCGGGGGATACAATGAGCAGTTCTTC
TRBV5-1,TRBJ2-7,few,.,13,CASSLDLSYEQYF,TGCGCCAGCAGCTTGGACCTTTCCTACGAGCAGTACTTC
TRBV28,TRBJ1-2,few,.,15,CASSFQGSYNYGYTF,TGTGCCAGCAGTTTCCAGGGATCCTATAACTATGGCTACACCTTC
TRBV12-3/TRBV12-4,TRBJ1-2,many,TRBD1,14,CASSRQGAGYGYTF,TGTGCCAGCAGTCGACAGGGGGCTGGCTATGGCTACACCTTC
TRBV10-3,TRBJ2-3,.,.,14,CAISDVIPTDTQYF,TGTGCCATCAGTGACGTGATCCCCACAGATACGCAGTATTTT
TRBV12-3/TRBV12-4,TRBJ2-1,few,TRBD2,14,CASSNKLAGGPEFF,TGTGCCAGCAGCAACAAACTAGCGGGGGGGCCGGAGTTCTTC
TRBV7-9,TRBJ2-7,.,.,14,CASRDTGFDGEQYF,TGTGCCAGCAGGGACACAGGGTTTGATGGCGAGCAGTACTTC
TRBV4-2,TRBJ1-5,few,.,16,CASSQELGDNNQPQHF,TGTGCCAGCAGCCAAGAATTGGGAGACAACAATCAGCCCCAGCATTTT
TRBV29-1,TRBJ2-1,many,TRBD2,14,CSVRPAGPYNEQFF,TGCAGCGTTCGTCCAGCGGGACCTTACAATGAGCAGTTCTTC
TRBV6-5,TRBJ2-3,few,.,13,CASSYTNTDTQYF,TGTGCCAGCAGTTATACAAACACAGATACGCAGTATTTT
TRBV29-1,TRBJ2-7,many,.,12,CSVEGVSYEQYF,TGCAGCGTTGAAGGGGTAAGCTACGAGCAGTACTTC
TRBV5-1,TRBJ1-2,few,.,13,CASSGQGHNGYTF,TGCGCCAGCAGTGGTCAGGGGCACAATGGCTACACCTTC
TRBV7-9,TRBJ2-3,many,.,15,CASSPRGSGTDTQYF,TGTGCCAGCAGCCCCCGGGGTAGCGGCACAGATACGCAGTATTTT
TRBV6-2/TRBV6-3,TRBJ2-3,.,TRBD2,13,CASSPGGTHTQYF,TGTGCCAGCAGTCCGGGAGGGACCCATACGCAGTATTTT
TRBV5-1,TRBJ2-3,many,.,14,CASRPDSFTDTQYF,TGCGCCAGCCGACCGGACAGTTTCACAGATACGCAGTATTTT
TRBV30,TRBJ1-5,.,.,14,CAWSVLTVDQPQHF,TGTGCCTGGAGTGTACTCACGGTGGATCAGCCCCAGCATTTT
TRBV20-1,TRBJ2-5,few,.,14,CSARATGRGETQYF,TGCAGTGCTAGAGCCACAGGGAGAGGAGAGACCCAGTACTTC
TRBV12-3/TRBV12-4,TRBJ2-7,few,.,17,CASSWDTGRRSSYEQYF,TGTGCCAGCAGTTGGGACACCGGTCGTAGGAGCTCCTACGAGCAGTACTTC
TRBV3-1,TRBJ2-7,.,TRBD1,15,CASSQRDRGAYEQYF,TGTGCCAGCAGCCAGAGGGACAGGGGCGCCTACGAGCAGTACTTC
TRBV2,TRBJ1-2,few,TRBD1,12,CASSNRGSGYTF,TGTGCCAGCAGTAACAGGGGGAGCGGCTACACCTTC
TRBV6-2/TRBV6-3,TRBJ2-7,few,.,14,CASSYGDNPYEQYF,TGTGCCAGCAGTTACGGGGACAACCCCTACGAGCAGTACTTC
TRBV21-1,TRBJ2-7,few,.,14,CASSQRQGNYEQCF,TGTGCCAGCAGTCAAAGACAGGGGAACTACGAGCAGTGCTTC
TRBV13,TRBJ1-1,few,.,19,CASIQFRDAFIGVNTEAFF,TGTGCCAGCATCCAATTCCGGGACGCATTCATCGGTGTGAACACTGAAGCTTTCTTT
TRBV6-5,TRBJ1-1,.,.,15,CASSYGADMNTEAFF,TGTGCCAGCAGTTACGGGGCAGACATGAACACTGAAGCTTTCTTT
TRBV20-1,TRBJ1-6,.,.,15,CSARAGTYYNSPLHF,TGCAGTGCTAGGGCAGGAACCTACTATAATTCACCCCTCCACTTT
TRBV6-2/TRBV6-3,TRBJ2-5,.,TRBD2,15,CASSLTSGEQETQYF,TGTGCCAGCAGTTTGACTAGCGGGGAACAAGAGACCCAGTACTTC
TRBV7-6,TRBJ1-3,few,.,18,CASSLSRQAALSGNTIYF,TGTGCCAGCAGCCTAAGCCGACAGGCTGCCCTCTCTGGAAACACCATATATTTT
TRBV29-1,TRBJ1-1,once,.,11,CSGGVYTEAFF,TGCAGCGGGGGGGTGTACACTGAAGCTTTCTTT
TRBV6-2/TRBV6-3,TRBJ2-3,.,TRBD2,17,CASSYSTSGAITDTQYF,TGTGCCAGCAGTTACTCGACTAGCGGGGCGATCACAGATACGCAGTATTTT
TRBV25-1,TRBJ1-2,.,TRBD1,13,CASSERQGHGYTF,TGTGCCAGCAGTGAACGACAGGGTCATGGCTACACCTTC
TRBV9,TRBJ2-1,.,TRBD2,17,CASSPPGRAGGNNEQFF,TGTGCCAGCAGCCCCCCTGGGAGAGCGGGGGGAAACAATGAGCAGTTCTTC
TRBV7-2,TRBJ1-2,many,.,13,CASSLTGPYGYTF,TGTGCCAGCAGCCTGACAGGTCCCTATGGCTACACCTTC
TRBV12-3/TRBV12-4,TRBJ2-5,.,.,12,CASSLGSETQYF,TGTGCCAGCAGTTTAGGGTCAGAGACCCAGTACTTC
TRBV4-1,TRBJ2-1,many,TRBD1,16,CASSQSTGGSRNEQFF,TGCGCCAGCAGCCAATCCACAGGGGGCTCTCGTAATGAGCAGTTCTTC
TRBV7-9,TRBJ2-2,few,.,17,CASSIRAERGGTGELFF,TGTGCCAGCAGCATTCGGGCCGAGCGAGGTGGGACCGGGGAGCTGTTTTTT
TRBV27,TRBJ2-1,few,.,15,CASSFWLAFGEEQFF,TGTGCCAGCAGTTTCTGGCTAGCGTTCGGGGAGGAGCAGTTCTTC
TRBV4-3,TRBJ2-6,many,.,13,CASSPEGANVLTF,TGCGCCAGCAGCCCCGAGGGGGCCAACGTCCTGACTTTC
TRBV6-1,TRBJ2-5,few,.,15,CASSEASGGWETQYF,TGTGCCAGCAGTGAAGCCAGCGGTGGGTGGGAGACCCAGTACTTC
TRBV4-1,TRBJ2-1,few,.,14,CASSRRETYNEQFF,TGCGCCAGCAGCCGCCGAGAGACCTACAATGAGCAGTTCTTC
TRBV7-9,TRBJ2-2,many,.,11,CASSLSGELFF,TGTGCCAGCAGCTTATCCGGGGAGCTGTTTTTT